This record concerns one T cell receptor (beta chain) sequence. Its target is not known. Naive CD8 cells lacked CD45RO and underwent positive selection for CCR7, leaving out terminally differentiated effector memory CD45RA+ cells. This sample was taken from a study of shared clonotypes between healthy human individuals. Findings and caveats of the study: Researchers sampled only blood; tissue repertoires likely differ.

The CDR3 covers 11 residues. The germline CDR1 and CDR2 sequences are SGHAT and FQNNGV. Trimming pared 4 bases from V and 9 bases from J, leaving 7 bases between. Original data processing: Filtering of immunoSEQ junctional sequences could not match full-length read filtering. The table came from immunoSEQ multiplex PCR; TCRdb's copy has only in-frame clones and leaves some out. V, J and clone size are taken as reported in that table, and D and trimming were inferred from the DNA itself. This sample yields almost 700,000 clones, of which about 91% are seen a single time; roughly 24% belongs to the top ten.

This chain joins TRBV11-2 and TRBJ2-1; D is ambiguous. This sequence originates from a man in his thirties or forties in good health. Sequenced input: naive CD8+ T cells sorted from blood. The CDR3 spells CASSSLSEQFF. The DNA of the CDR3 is TGTGCCAGCAGCTCCCTAAGTGAGCAGTTCTTC.